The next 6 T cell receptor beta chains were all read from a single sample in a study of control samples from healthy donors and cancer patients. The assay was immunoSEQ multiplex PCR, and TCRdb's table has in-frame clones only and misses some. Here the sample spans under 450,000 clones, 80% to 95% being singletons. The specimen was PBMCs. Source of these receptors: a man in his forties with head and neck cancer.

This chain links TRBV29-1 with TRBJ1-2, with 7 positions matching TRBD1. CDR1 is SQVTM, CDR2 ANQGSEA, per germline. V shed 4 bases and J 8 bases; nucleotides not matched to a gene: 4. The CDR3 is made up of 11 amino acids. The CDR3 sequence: CSVGTGRGYTF. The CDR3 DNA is TGCAGCGTTGGGACAGGAAGGGGCTACACCTTC.

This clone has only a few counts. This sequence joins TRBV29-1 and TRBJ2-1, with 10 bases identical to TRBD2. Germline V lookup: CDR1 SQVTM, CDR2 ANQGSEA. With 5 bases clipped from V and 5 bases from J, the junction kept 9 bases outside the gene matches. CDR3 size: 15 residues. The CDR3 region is CSVPTTSGTNNEQFF. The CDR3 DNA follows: TGCAGCGTTCCTACAACTAGCGGGACGAACAATGAGCAGTTCTTC.

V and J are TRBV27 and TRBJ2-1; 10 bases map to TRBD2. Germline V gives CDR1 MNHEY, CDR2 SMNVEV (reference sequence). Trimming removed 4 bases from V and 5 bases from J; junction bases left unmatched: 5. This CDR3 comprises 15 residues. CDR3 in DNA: TGTGCCAGCAGTTCGGGACTAGCGATCCACAATGAGCAGTTCTTC. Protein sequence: CASSSGLAIHNEQFF.

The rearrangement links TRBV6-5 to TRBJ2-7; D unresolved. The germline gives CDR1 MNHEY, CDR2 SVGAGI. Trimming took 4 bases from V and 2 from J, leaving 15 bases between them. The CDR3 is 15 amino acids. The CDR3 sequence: CASSLNNANPYEQYF. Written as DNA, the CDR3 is TGTGCCAGCAGTTTAAACAACGCCAATCCCTACGAGCAGTACTTC.

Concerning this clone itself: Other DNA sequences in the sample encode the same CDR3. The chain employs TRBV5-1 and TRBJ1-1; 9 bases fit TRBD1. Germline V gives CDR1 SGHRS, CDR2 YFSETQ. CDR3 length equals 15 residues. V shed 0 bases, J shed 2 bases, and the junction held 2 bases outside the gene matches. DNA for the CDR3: TGCGCCAGCAGCTTGGGACAGGGGGTAAACACTGAAGCTTTCTTT. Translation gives CASSLGQGVNTEAFF.

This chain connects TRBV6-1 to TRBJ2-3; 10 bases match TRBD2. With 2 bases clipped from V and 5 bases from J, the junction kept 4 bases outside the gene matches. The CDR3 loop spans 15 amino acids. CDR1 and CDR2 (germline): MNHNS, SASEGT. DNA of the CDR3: TGTGCCAGCAGTGAAATAGCGGGGGGACTAGATACGCAGTATTTT. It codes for CASSEIAGGLDTQYF.